The T cell receptor beta chain under discussion was sequenced for a study of CXCR3-negative and CXCR3-positive naive CD8 T cells. Study-wide results and limits: Memory, not naive, CXCR3-negative and CXCR3-positive cells differed in TRBV-TRBJ usage. Similarly elevated diversity marked both naive subsets, with memory CD8+ cells showing far lower diversity.

The CDR3 extends over 14 amino acids. The V gene's germline CDR1 is MDHEN and CDR2 SYDVKM. TRB cDNA was prepared as libraries by UMI-labeled 5' RACE. TCRdb reprocessed the 5' RACE reads and reports one entry per CDR3 protein, with no DNA. The clone table shows about 43,000 distinct CDR3 sequences, with the ten largest holding roughly 14%. Turning to this clonotype: Its antigen is not identified.

Sequenced sample: memory CD8+ T cells from blood. The chain carries TRBV28 and TRBJ1-1. The origin of this receptor is a human donor in good health. Some clones in this sample may be carry-over from other donors' samples. This CDR3 is CASSFQAFGTEAFF.